A single sample gave rise to the 18 T cell receptor beta chains below, sequenced in a study of blood T cell repertoires in COVID-19. Measured with immunoSEQ multiplex PCR; TCRdb has only the in-frame clones, and not every one. The top ten clones hold approximately 2% of a sample with around 220,000 clones, about 90% of them seen once. The sequenced material came from PBMCs or T cells enriched from blood (not recorded which). The receptors shown here come from a woman younger than 30 who had recovered from COVID-19.

This rearrangement joins TRBV3-1 (or the pseudogene TRBV3-2) to TRBJ2-1; D is perhaps TRBD2 (7 bases). V shed 2 bases and J shed 15 bases, with 32 bases lying between them. The germline V gene has CDR1 LGHDT and CDR2 YNNKEL (reference sequence). The CDR3 covers 18 residues. This CDR3 reads CASSQLPPTRTSGWGRFF. DNA of the CDR3: TGTGCCAGCAGCCAACTCCCCCCCACCCGGACTAGTGGTTGGGGGCGGTTCTTC.

The chain employs TRBV7-9 and TRBJ1-2; the D is unclear. The CDR3 runs to 17 residues. The V end lost 5 bases, the J end lost 5 bases, and 24 bases lay between the germline ends. CDR1 SEHNR and CDR2 FQNEAQ come from the germline V gene (reference sequence). The DNA of the CDR3 is TGTGCCAGCAGCCCACTCAGTGCCCCTGAACAGTTTTATGGCTACACCTTC. As protein: CASSPLSAPEQFYGYTF.

This chain connects TRBV11-3 to TRBJ2-1, with D maybe TRBD1 (6 bases). Germline CDR1 and CDR2: SGHNT and YENEEA. Trimming pared 2 bases from V and 8 bases from J, leaving 10 bases between. The CDR3 contains 13 residues. CDR3 region: CASSLNRVHEQFF. The CDR3 nucleotides are TGTGCCAGCAGCTTAAACAGGGTCCATGAGCAGTTCTTC.

Details on this clone: The same CDR3 also results from other DNA sequences found in this sample. The chain links TRBV7-3 to TRBJ1-1, with a possible D match to TRBD1 (6 bases). CDR3 length: 13 residues. Trimming cost V 5 bases and J 1 base, with 8 bases left between them. Germline V lookup: CDR1 SGHTA, CDR2 FQGTGA. CDR3 sequence (DNA): TGTGCCAGCAGCCTGACAGGGAACACTGAAGCTTTCTTT. Translation: CASSLTGNTEAFF.

The chain has TRBV5-4 and TRBJ2-7; 9 bases map to TRBD1. The CDR3 spans 15 residues. Unmatched junction bases numbered 3, after V lost 0 bases and J lost 2 bases. Germline assignment: CDR1 SGHNT and CDR2 YYREEE (reference sequence). The CDR3 DNA follows: TGTGCCAGCAGCTTGGTCCGACAGGGGGCCTACGAGCAGTACTTC. It yields the protein CASSLVRQGAYEQYF.

This chain connects TRBV5-4 to TRBJ1-3; TRBD1 might be the D (6 bases). Trimming took 7 bases from V and 0 from J, leaving 20 bases between them. This CDR3 is 17 amino acids long. From germline, CDR1 is SGHNT and CDR2 YYREEE (reference sequence). Here the CDR3 DNA reads TGTGCCAGCTCTACAGGGACACTTGCCTCCTCTGGAAACACCATATATTTT. This gives the protein CASSTGTLASSGNTIYF.

The chain is built from TRBV2 and TRBJ1-4, with 9 bases lining up with TRBD1. The CDR3 length is 15 residues. V gave up 4 bases and J gave up 4 bases; unmatched junction bases: 4. Germline V lookup: CDR1 SNHLY, CDR2 FYNNEI. The CDR3 DNA follows: TGTGCCAGCAGTGGAGGGACAGGGAGTAATGAAAAACTGTTTTTT. Encoded protein: CASSGGTGSNEKLFF.

This rearrangement joins TRBV7-6 to TRBJ2-7, with 7 bases identical to TRBD2. The trim removed 0 bases at V and 2 bases at J, leaving 4 bases unmatched. CDR3 size: 15 residues. Germline lookup yields CDR1 SGHVS and CDR2 FNYEAQ. CDR3 nucleotide sequence: TGTGCCAGCAGCTTAGCCGAAGGACTAGCCTACGAGCAGTACTTC. Translating gives CASSLAEGLAYEQYF.

The chain has TRBV27 and TRBJ1-6, with D perhaps TRBD1 (6 bases). V was clipped by 6 bases and J by 8 bases, with 20 bases between them. Germline CDR1 reads MNHEY; CDR2 reads SMNVEV (reference sequence). CDR3 length equals 16 residues. This CDR3 reads CASRTGHPGQDSPLHF. CDR3 DNA sequence: TGTGCCAGCAGGACGGGACACCCAGGGCAGGATTCACCCCTCCACTTT.

The genes are TRBV20-1 and TRBJ2-7, with a possible D match to TRBD2 (6 bases). V shed 6 bases and J shed 4 bases, with 7 bases lying between them. The length of the CDR3 is 10 residues. The V gene's germline CDR1 is DFQATT and CDR2 SNEGSKA (reference sequence). Here the CDR3 reads CSAGSYEQYF. The DNA of the CDR3 is TGCAGTGCCGGGAGTTACGAGCAGTACTTC.

The rearrangement links TRBV7-8 to TRBJ1-2; TRBD1 is a possible D gene (6 bases). The V end lost 1 base, the J end lost 8 bases, and 14 bases lay between the germline ends. Germline-derived CDR1 and CDR2 are SGHVS and FQNEAQ. The CDR3 consists of 14 residues. CDR3 DNA: TGTGCCAGCAGCTTAGGGGGCAGGGGTTACGGCTACACCTTC. Translating gives CASSLGGRGYGYTF.

Remarks on this clone: At one of its ends the junction is not consistent with the germline gene, which may arise from a read error. The chain joins TRBV13 to TRBJ2-3; 13 positions match TRBD2. CDR1 is PRHDT, CDR2 FYEKMQ, per germline (reference sequence). CDR3 length equals 15 residues. CDR3 loop: CASTLLAGGQDTQYF. The CDR3 coding sequence is TGTGCCAGCACCTTACTAGCGGGGGGGCAAGATACGCAGTATTTT.

The rearrangement links TRBV7-3 to TRBJ1-1; perhaps TRBD1 as D (6 bases). Germline assignment: CDR1 SGHTA and CDR2 FQGTGA. This CDR3 contains 12 residues. V was clipped by 2 bases and J by 8 bases, with 9 bases between them. Here the CDR3 reads CASSLGQGEAFF. CDR3 coding DNA: TGTGCCAGCAGCTTAGGGCAGGGGGAAGCTTTCTTT.

As to this clone: Other nucleotide sequences from this sample produce the same CDR3. The rearrangement links TRBV7-2 to TRBJ2-7, with TRBD2 as a possible D gene (6 bases). The CDR3 loop spans 12 amino acids. Germline loops: CDR1 SGHTA, CDR2 FQGNSA. V was cut by 1 base and J by 6 bases, with 7 bases left in between. The CDR3 DNA is TGTGCCAGCAGCTTAGTGCGGGGCGAGCAGTACTTC. This encodes CASSLVRGEQYF.

The CDR3 DNA sequence: TGTGCCAGCAGCCAAGGGTCCAGCGGGGGGGCCGGCACCGGGGAGCTGTTTTTT. Translated: CASSQGSSGGAGTGELFF. The J gene is TRBJ2-2, the V gene TRBV4-2; 10 positions match TRBD2. The CDR3 has 18 amino acids. The V gene's germline CDR1 is LGHNA and CDR2 YNFKEQ. With V trimmed by 1 base and J by 4 bases, 9 bases remained unmatched.

A word on this clone: This CDR3 is also generated by other DNA sequences in the sample. The chain uses TRBV28 and TRBJ1-2, with D uncertain. Per the germline V gene, CDR1 is MDHEN and CDR2 is SYDVKM. Deletions cut 4 bases from V and 8 bases from J, with 11 bases between. The CDR3 spans 12 residues. DNA of the CDR3: TGTGCCAGCAGTTCCCCCGCGGGGGGCTACACCTTC. It is translated as CASSSPAGGYTF.

The V gene is TRBV27, the J gene TRBJ1-1; possibly TRBD1 for D (6 bases). V dropped 6 bases and J dropped 5 bases, with 19 bases sitting between them. The CDR3 is made up of 15 amino acids. The germline V gene encodes CDR1 MNHEY and CDR2 SMNVEV (reference sequence). Here the CDR3 DNA reads TGTGCCAGCAGAGTGAGGACAGCGCATGGGACTGAAGCTTTCTTT. It is translated as CASRVRTAHGTEAFF.

V and J are TRBV7-2 and TRBJ2-7, with TRBD2 matching over 12 bases. Germline V gene sequence: CDR1 SGHTA, CDR2 FQGNSA. The CDR3 has 17 residues. The ends lost 5 bases at V and 3 bases at J; junction bases unmatched: 11. The CDR3 is CASSTSSGGVKGYEQYF. In DNA, the CDR3 is TGTGCCAGCAGCACCTCTAGCGGGGGGGTGAAGGGCTACGAGCAGTACTTC. The full variable domain, its missing parts supplied by reference TRBV7-2 and TRBJ2-7, is GAGVSQSPSNKVTEKGKDVELRCDPISGHTALYWYRQSLGQGLEFLIYFQGNSAPDKSGLPSDRFSAERTGGSVSTLTIQRTQQEDSAVYLCASSTSSGGVKGYEQYFGPGTRLTVT.